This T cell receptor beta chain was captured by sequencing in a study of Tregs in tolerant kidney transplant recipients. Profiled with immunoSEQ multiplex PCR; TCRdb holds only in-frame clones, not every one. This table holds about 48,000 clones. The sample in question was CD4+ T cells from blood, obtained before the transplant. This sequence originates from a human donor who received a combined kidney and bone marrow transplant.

CDR3 in amino acids: CASSLEGTGHGYTF. The CDR3 DNA, read in part, is TGCGCCAGCAGCTTGGAGGGGACAGGGCATGGC. The V and J genes are TRBV5-1 and TRBJ1-2, with 9 bases aligning to TRBD1. The CDR3 end is not reached by the read, which stops 3 residues before it; the germline J gene fills it in. J gave up 6 bases and V 0 bases, and 3 bases lay outside the gene matches. This CDR3 spans 14 amino acids. Germline CDR1 reads SGHRS; CDR2 reads YFSETQ. The full variable domain, in which reference TRBV5-1 and TRBJ1-2 provide the parts outside the CDR3, is KAGVTQTPRYLIKTRGQQVTLSCSPISGHRSVSWYQQTPGQGLQFLFEYFSETQRNKGNFPGRFSGRQFSNSRSEMNVSTLELGDSALYLCASSLEGTGHGYTFGSGTRLTVV.